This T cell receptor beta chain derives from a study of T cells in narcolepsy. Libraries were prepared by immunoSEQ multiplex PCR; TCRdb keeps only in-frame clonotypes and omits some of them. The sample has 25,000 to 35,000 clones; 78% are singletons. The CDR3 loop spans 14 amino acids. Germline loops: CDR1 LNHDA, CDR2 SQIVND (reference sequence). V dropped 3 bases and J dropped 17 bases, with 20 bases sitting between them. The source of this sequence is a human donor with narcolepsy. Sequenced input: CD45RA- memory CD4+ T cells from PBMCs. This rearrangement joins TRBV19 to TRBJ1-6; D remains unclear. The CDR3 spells CASSIKRDPPLVHF. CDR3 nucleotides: TGTGCCAGTAGTATCAAAAGGGATCCTCCTCTAGTCCACTTT.